These 22 T cell receptor beta chains came from one sample sequenced in a study of response to subunit inactivated influenza vaccine. TCRdb recomputed calls from the RT-PCR reads with MiXCR, one row per CDR3 protein. The sample lists roughly 700,000 distinct CDR3 sequences, roughly 13% occurring once. Sequences were derived from PBMCs from blood, sampled around two weeks before vaccination. All receptors derive from a man aged 45-65 years who received an inactivated influenza vaccine.

This clonotype was found a few times. This rearrangement joins TRBV15 to TRBJ1-5; no clear D gene. The V gene lost 1 base and the J gene lost 7 bases, with 8 bases spanning the gap. CDR3 length: 13 amino acids. Germline CDR1 reads LNHNV; CDR2 reads YYDKDF (reference sequence). The CDR3 reads CATSRGVNQPQHF. CDR3 coding DNA: TGTGCCACCAGCAGAGGGGTTAACCAGCCCCAGCATTTT. Combining the CDR3 with reference TRBV15 and TRBJ1-5 gives the whole variable domain DAMVIQNPRYQVTQFGKPVTLSCSQTLNHNVMYWYQQKSSQAPKLLFHYYDKDFNNEADTPDNFQSRRPNTSFCFLDIRSPGLGDTAMYLCATSRGVNQPQHFGDGTRLSIL.

This chain connects TRBV11-2 to TRBJ2-3; TRBD2 matches 8 bases. The length of the CDR3 is 17 residues. The trim removed 2 bases at V and 0 bases at J, leaving 7 bases unmatched. Germline assignment: CDR1 SGHAT and CDR2 FQNNGV. The CDR3 spells CASSLSYGGGSTDTQYF. For the CDR3, the DNA is TGTGCCAGCAGCTTATCATACGGCGGGGGGAGCACAGATACGCAGTATTTT.

This clonotype was seen many times. V is TRBV4-1 and J is TRBJ2-1; 12 bases line up with TRBD2. This CDR3 is built from 18 residues. CDR1 and CDR2 from the germline V gene are MGHRA and YSYEKL. V lost 2 bases, J lost 0 bases, and 5 bases stayed unmatched. The CDR3 reads CASSQLGLAGRSYNEQFF. The CDR3, as DNA: TGCGCCAGCAGCCAATTGGGACTAGCGGGCCGCTCCTACAATGAGCAGTTCTTC.

This clonotype was picked up a small number of times. This rearrangement joins TRBV6-1 to TRBJ2-7; 10 positions match TRBD2. The V segment lost 5 bases and the J segment 4 bases; nucleotides outside the gene matches: 5. This CDR3 comprises 14 residues. The germline V gene encodes CDR1 MNHNS and CDR2 SASEGT. The CDR3 here is CASSRLAGEYEQYF. The CDR3 DNA is TGTGCCAGCAGTCGCCTAGCGGGAGAATACGAGCAGTACTTC.

V gene TRBV11-2 combines with J gene TRBJ1-6, with a tentative D call TRBD1 (5 bases). This CDR3 is built from 17 residues. V was trimmed by 2 bases and J by 9 bases, leaving 20 bases between them. Germline V CDR1 and CDR2: SGHAT, FQNNGV. The DNA of the CDR3 is TGTGCCAGCAGCTTATGGGGCGGGACCTCGGCAGGTTCACCCCTCCACTTT. Protein product: CASSLWGGTSAGSPLHF.

The chain joins TRBV15 to TRBJ2-2, with TRBD1 as a possible D gene (6 bases). Germline V gives CDR1 LNHNV, CDR2 YYDKDF (reference sequence). V was cut by 2 bases and J by 5 bases, with 12 bases left in between. The CDR3 runs to 15 residues. CDR3 in DNA: TGTGCCACCAGCAGAAACAGGGCGCTAACCGGGGAGCTGTTTTTT. Translation: CATSRNRALTGELFF.

This clonotype appeared a few times. The chain carries TRBV28 and TRBJ2-2, with D possibly being TRBD1 or TRBD2 (5 bases each). CDR1 is MDHEN, CDR2 SYDVKM, per germline. V lost 7 bases, J lost 1 base, and 13 bases lay in between. CDR3 size: 15 residues. The CDR3 spells CASTKPGRNTGELFF. CDR3 coding DNA: TGTGCCAGCACCAAACCGGGACGGAACACCGGGGAGCTGTTTTTT.

This clonotype was recorded a few times. The V gene is TRBV2, the J gene TRBJ2-5; D call uncertain. Germline V CDR1 and CDR2: SNHLY, FYNNEI. V lost 1 base and J lost 0, with 3 bases in between. The CDR3 runs 13 residues. The CDR3 loop is CASSEDNQETQYF. The CDR3 DNA sequence: TGTGCCAGCAGTGAAGACAACCAAGAGACCCAGTACTTC.

The chain has TRBV9 and TRBJ2-1; perhaps TRBD2 as D (5 bases). Per germline, CDR1 SGDLS and CDR2 YYNGEE. Trimming left V 0 bases short and J 4 bases short, with 11 bases between. The CDR3 runs to 15 residues. The CDR3 reads CASSVGGRGYNEQFF. CDR3 DNA: TGTGCCAGCAGCGTAGGAGGTCGGGGATACAATGAGCAGTTCTTC.

The chain's CDR3 is CATSTRLAPINEQFF. The DNA of the CDR3 is TGTGCCACCAGCACCCGACTAGCGCCAATCAATGAGCAGTTCTTC. This sequence joins TRBV15 and TRBJ2-1; 8 nucleotides line up with TRBD2. CDR1 and CDR2 (germline): LNHNV, YYDKDF (reference sequence). The CDR3 is 15 residues long. The ends lost 4 bases at V and 6 bases at J; junction bases unmatched: 8. The whole variable domain, filled in from reference TRBV15 and TRBJ2-1, reads DAMVIQNPRYQVTQFGKPVTLSCSQTLNHNVMYWYQQKSSQAPKLLFHYYDKDFNNEADTPDNFQSRRPNTSFCFLDIRSPGLGDTAMYLCATSTRLAPINEQFFGPGTRLTVL.

This clonotype was seen only a few times. Relative to the germline gene, one junction end is altered; a read error may explain this. The rearrangement joins TRBV5-1 to TRBJ2-7, with D possibly TRBD1 on 6 matching bases. The CDR3 has 15 amino acids. From germline, CDR1 is SGHRS and CDR2 YFSETQ. Written as DNA, the CDR3 is TGCGCCAGCAGGGGGTCCGGGACAAAACCCACAGAGCTGTACTTC. The encoded protein is CASRGSGTKPTELYF.

This clonotype was seen repeatedly, ten times or more. This chain uses TRBV6-1 with TRBJ2-7; the D is unclear. Germline loops: CDR1 MNHNS, CDR2 SASEGT. CDR3 size: 15 residues. V was pared by 6 bases and J by 0 bases, with 15 bases between. The CDR3 is CASRTRQASSYEQYF. The DNA for the CDR3 is TGTGCCAGCAGAACCCGGCAGGCGAGCTCCTACGAGCAGTACTTC.

This clonotype was detected many times. This sequence joins TRBV5-1 and TRBJ2-3, with D perhaps assigned TRBD1 or TRBD2 (6 bases each). Germline V gene data show CDR1 as SGHRS and CDR2 as YFSETQ. The CDR3 runs 15 residues. V shed 4 bases and J shed 6 bases, with 18 bases lying between them. DNA of the CDR3: TGCGCCAGCAGCCTCGGACAGATTGGAGGGGATACGCAGTATTTT. Amino acid sequence: CASSLGQIGGDTQYF. The whole variable domain, filled in from reference TRBV5-1 and TRBJ2-3, reads KAGVTQTPRYLIKTRGQQVTLSCSPISGHRSVSWYQQTPGQGLQFLFEYFSETQRNKGNFPGRFSGRQFSNSRSEMNVSTLELGDSALYLCASSLGQIGGDTQYFGPGTRLTVL.

The rearrangement joins TRBV5-1 to TRBJ2-7; the match to TRBD2 covers 8 bases. With 4 bases clipped from V and 6 bases from J, the junction kept 6 bases outside the gene matches. The CDR3 length is 13 residues. Germline CDR1 SGHRS, CDR2 YFSETQ. DNA for the CDR3: TGCGCCAGCAGCCTTGCTAGCGGGCTCGAGCAGTACTTC. This encodes CASSLASGLEQYF. The full variable domain, its missing parts supplied by reference TRBV5-1 and TRBJ2-7, is KAGVTQTPRYLIKTRGQQVTLSCSPISGHRSVSWYQQTPGQGLQFLFEYFSETQRNKGNFPGRFSGRQFSNSRSEMNVSTLELGDSALYLCASSLASGLEQYFGPGTRLTVT.

This chain connects TRBV27 to TRBJ2-7, with 9 bases matching TRBD2. The CDR3 covers 15 residues. Trimming took 2 bases from V and 2 from J; bases not matched to a gene: 4. Germline CDR1 and CDR2: MNHEY and SMNVEV (reference sequence). The DNA for the CDR3 is TGTGCCAGCAGTTTAGCGGGGGGGCAGACCTACGAGCAGTACTTC. Protein product: CASSLAGGQTYEQYF.

V and J are TRBV6-5 and TRBJ2-5; possibly TRBD2 for D (6 bases). This CDR3 has 15 residues. The V gene's germline CDR1 is MNHEY and CDR2 SVGAGI. V shed 0 bases and J shed 5 bases, with 13 bases lying between them. The CDR3 DNA is TGTGCCAGCAGTTACTCGGGACTCTGGGCTGAGACCCAGTACTTC. Its translation: CASSYSGLWAETQYF.

A note on this clonotype: A junction end diverges from the germline sequence, so it may reflect a read error. The chain uses TRBV25-1 and TRBJ2-1, with D tentatively TRBD1 (5 bases). The CDR3 consists of 14 residues. Germline CDR1 MGHDK, CDR2 SYGVNS. CDR3 residues: CASSHFQGYTEQFF. CDR3 in DNA: TGTGCCAGCAGTCACTTCCAGGGATACACTGAGCAGTTCTTC.

This clonotype was counted a few times. The J gene is TRBJ2-7, the V gene TRBV5-1; D is ambiguous. V lost 5 bases and J 1 base, leaving 4 bases between the germline ends. The V gene's germline CDR1 is SGHRS and CDR2 YFSETQ. The CDR3 length is 11 residues. The CDR3 loop reads CASRQSYEQYF. The DNA for the CDR3 is TGCGCCAGCAGACAGTCCTACGAGCAGTACTTC.

The chain is built from TRBV19 and TRBJ2-1; a possible D gene is TRBD2 (6 bases). The length of the CDR3 is 14 residues. Trimming took off 1 base at V and 12 bases at J, with 16 bases between the two ends. The germline V gene encodes CDR1 LNHDA and CDR2 SQIVND (reference sequence). As DNA, the CDR3 is TGTGCCAGTAGTATAGGCAACCGACTAGTAACGCAGTTCTTC. This translates into CASSIGNRLVTQFF.

The gene calls are TRBV5-5 and TRBJ2-7; 11 bases agree with TRBD2. The germline V gene encodes CDR1 SGHKS and CDR2 YYEKEE (reference sequence). The CDR3 extends over 16 amino acids. The trim removed 4 bases at V and 2 bases at J, leaving 8 bases unmatched. The CDR3 sequence: CASSPILAGGTYEQYF. CDR3 in DNA: TGTGCCAGCAGCCCGATCTTAGCGGGAGGGACCTACGAGCAGTACTTC. Drawing the rest from reference TRBV5-5 and TRBJ2-7, the complete variable domain is DAGVTQSPTHLIKTRGQQVTLRCSPISGHKSVSWYQQVLGQGPQFIFQYYEKEERGRGNFPDRFSARQFPNYSSELNVNALLLGDSALYLCASSPILAGGTYEQYFGPGTRLTVT.

The chain is built from TRBV29-1 and TRBJ2-7, with TRBD2 as a possible D gene (6 bases). The CDR3 consists of 14 residues. Germline loops: CDR1 SQVTM, CDR2 ANQGSEA. The V gene lost 4 bases and the J gene lost 0 bases, with 13 bases spanning the gap. The CDR3: CSVGGLQDSYEQYF. Written as DNA, the CDR3 is TGCAGCGTTGGGGGACTGCAGGACTCCTACGAGCAGTACTTC.

The chain is built from TRBV15 and TRBJ2-7; 8 bases match TRBD1. The CDR3 is 14 residues long. Trimming removed 3 bases from V and 2 bases from J; junction bases left unmatched: 3. Germline V gene lookup returns CDR1 LNHNV and CDR2 YYDKDF (reference sequence). The CDR3 DNA reads TGTGCCACCAGCAGTGACAGGGGCCCCTACGAGCAGTACTTC. Protein sequence: CATSSDRGPYEQYF.